Here is one T cell receptor beta chain with its context. Antigen: not known. Germline CDR1 and CDR2: LNHNV and YYDKDF (reference sequence). V was pared by 0 bases and J by 2 bases, with 5 bases of the junction left unmatched. The length of the CDR3 is 16 residues. Version v3.0 of the immunoSEQ assay was performed at survey level. Clones were sequenced by immunoSEQ multiplex PCR, and TCRdb holds only the in-frame ones, with some missing. The sample includes 15,000 to 20,000 clones, around 79% of them seen just once. This sample was included in a study of long-term antiretroviral therapy in people with HIV. Points from the study as a whole: Across all time points, the repertoire was dominated by clones that expanded before ART.

The sequencing here drew on unsorted PBMCs, taken 2.3 years after starting antiretroviral therapy. The source is a woman aged 40 to 50 with HIV. The J gene is TRBJ2-7, the V gene TRBV15; 9 bases are a match to TRBD2. The CDR3 sequence is CATSRDEASGAYEQYF. The CDR3 region has the DNA TGTGCCACCAGCAGAGATGAGGCTAGCGGGGCCTACGAGCAGTACTTC.